This T cell receptor beta chain was documented in a study of blood T cell repertoires in COVID-19. Turning to the study itself: Samples taken during acute and convalescent COVID-19 were collected in the United States, Italy and Spain. Sources were T cells, B-cell-depleted T cells, or PBMCs; the material itself was cDNA or gDNA.

Methods used by the authors: Using reference gene primer amplification, nucleated cell counts were estimated. Clones were read by immunoSEQ multiplex PCR, and TCRdb kept only the in-frame ones, dropping some. V and J calls and clone size are given by that table; D and trimming were obtained from the DNA. The top ten clones hold over 7.5% of a sample with about 260,000 clones, approximately 89% of them seen once. This receptor was identified in a man aged 35 to 55 who had recovered from COVID-19. The sequencing sample was made of peripheral blood.

CDR3 amino acids: CASSEGGSYNQPQHF. The CDR3 region has the DNA TGCGCCAGCAGTGAGGGAGGGTCGTACAATCAGCCCCAGCATTTT. The chain carries TRBV10-2 and TRBJ1-5; D not resolved. CDR1 is WSHSY and CDR2 is SAAADI in the germline V gene. V was shortened by 2 bases and J by 3 bases, with 11 bases between the two germline ends. The CDR3 extends over 15 amino acids.